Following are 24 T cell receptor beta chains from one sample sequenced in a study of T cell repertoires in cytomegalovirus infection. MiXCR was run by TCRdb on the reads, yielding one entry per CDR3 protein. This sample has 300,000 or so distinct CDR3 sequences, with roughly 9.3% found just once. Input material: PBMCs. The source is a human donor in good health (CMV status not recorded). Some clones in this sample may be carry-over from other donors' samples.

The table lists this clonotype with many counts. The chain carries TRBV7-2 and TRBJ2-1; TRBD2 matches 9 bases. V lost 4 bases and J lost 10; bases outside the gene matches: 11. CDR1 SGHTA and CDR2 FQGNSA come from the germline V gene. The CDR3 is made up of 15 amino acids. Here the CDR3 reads CASSSAQAGGGEQFF. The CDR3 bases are TGTGCCAGCAGCTCGGCCCAAGCGGGGGGTGGCGAGCAGTTCTTC. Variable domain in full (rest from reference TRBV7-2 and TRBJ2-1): GAGVSQSPSNKVTEKGKDVELRCDPISGHTALYWYRQSLGQGLEFLIYFQGNSAPDKSGLPSDRFSAERTGGSVSTLTIQRTQQEDSAVYLCASSSAQAGGGEQFFGPGTRLTVL.

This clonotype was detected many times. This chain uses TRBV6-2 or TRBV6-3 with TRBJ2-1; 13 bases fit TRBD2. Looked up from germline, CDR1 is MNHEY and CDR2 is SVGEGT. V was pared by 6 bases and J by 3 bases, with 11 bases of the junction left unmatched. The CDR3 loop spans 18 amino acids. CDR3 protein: CASRHLFRTSGGYNEQFF. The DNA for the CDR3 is TGTGCCAGCAGGCATCTATTTCGGACTAGCGGGGGCTACAATGAGCAGTTCTTC.

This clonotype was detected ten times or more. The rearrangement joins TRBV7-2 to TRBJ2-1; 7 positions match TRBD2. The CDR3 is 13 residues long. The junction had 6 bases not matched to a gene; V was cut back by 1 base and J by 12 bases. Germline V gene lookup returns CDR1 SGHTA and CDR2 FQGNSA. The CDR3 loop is CASSLEAGRGQFF. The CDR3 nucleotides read TGTGCCAGCAGCTTAGAGGCGGGGAGGGGGCAGTTCTTC.

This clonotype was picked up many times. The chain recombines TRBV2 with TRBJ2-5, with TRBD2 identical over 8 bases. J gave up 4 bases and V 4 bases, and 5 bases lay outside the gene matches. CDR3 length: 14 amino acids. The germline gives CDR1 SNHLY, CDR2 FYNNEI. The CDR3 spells CASSGLALGETQYF. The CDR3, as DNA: TGTGCCAGCAGTGGACTAGCGTTAGGAGAGACCCAGTACTTC.

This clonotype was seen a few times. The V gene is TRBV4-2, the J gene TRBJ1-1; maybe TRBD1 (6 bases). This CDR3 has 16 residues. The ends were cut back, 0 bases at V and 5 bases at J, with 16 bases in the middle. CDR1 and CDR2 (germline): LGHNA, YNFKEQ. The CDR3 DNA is TGTGCCAGCAGCCAAGATCGGGGGGCGCGTCGGACTGAAGCTTTCTTT. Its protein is CASSQDRGARRTEAFF.

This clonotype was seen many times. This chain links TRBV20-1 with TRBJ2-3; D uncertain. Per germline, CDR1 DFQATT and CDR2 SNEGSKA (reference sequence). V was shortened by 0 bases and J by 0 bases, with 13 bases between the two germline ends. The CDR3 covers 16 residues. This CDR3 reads CSARDHLRSSTDTQYF. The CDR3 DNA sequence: TGCAGTGCTAGAGATCATTTGCGTTCTAGCACAGATACGCAGTATTTT.

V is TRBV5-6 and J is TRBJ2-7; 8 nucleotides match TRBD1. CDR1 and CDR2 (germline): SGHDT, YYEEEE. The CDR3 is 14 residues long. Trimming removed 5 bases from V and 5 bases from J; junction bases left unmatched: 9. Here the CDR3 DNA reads TGTGCCAGCAGGATCCCAGGGACAGGCAACGAGCAGTACTTC. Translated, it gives CASRIPGTGNEQYF.

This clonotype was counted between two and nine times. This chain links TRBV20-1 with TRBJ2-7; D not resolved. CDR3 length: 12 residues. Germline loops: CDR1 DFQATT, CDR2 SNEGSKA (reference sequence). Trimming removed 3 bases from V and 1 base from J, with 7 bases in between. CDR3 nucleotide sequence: TGCAGTGCTAGTGAGGCTTCCTACGAGCAGTACTTC. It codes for CSASEASYEQYF.

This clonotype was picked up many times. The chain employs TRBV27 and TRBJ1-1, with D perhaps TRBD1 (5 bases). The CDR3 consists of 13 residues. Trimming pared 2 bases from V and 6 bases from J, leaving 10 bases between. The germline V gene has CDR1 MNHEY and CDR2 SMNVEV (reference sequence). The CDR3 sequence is CASSLGGVAEAFF. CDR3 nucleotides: TGTGCCAGCAGTTTAGGGGGGGTTGCTGAAGCTTTCTTT.

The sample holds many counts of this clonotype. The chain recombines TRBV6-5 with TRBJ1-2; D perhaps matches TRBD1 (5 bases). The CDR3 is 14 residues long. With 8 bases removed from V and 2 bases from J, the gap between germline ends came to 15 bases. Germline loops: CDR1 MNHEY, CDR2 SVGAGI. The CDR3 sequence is CASFPRDGNYGYTF. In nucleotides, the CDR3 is TGTGCCAGCTTTCCCCGGGACGGAAACTATGGCTACACCTTC.

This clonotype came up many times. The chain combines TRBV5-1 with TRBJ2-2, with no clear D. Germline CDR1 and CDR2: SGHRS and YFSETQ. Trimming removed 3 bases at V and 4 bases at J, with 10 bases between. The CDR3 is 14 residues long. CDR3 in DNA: TGCGCCAGCAGCTCGACCAGTGGCACCGGGGAGCTGTTTTTT. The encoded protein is CASSSTSGTGELFF.

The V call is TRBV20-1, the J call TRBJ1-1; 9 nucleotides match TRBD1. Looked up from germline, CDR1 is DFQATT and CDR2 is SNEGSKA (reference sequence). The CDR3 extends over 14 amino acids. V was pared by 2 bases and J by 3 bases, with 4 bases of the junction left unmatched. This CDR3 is CSARTGGMDTEAFF. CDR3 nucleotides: TGCAGTGCTAGAACAGGGGGCATGGACACTGAAGCTTTCTTT.

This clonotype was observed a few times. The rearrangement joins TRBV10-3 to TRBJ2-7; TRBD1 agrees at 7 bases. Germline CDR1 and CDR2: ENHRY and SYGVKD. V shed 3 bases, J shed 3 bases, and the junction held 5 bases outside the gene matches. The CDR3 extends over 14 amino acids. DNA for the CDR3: TGTGCCATCAGTGACCGGGACAGCCTCTACGAGCAGTACTTC. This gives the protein CAISDRDSLYEQYF.

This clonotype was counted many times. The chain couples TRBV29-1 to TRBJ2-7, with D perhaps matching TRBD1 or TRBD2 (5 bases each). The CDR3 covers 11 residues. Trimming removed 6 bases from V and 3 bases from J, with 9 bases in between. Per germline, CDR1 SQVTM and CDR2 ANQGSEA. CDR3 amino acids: CSVGTDYEQYV. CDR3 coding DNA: TGCAGCGTAGGGACGGACTACGAGCAGTACGTC.

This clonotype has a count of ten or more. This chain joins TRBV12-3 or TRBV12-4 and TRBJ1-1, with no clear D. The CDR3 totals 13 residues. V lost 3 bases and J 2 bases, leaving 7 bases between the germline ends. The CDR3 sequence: CASSFTRNTEAFF. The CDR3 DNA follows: TGTGCCAGCAGTTTTACCAGAAACACTGAAGCTTTCTTT.

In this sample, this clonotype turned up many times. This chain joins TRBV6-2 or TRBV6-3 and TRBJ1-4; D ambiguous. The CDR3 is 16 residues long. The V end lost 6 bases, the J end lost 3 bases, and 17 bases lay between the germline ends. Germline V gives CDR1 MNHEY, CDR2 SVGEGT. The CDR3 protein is CASSQDGVAANEKLFF. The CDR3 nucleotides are TGTGCCAGCAGCCAGGACGGCGTGGCAGCTAATGAAAAACTGTTTTTT.

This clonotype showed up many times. CDR3 sequence (DNA): TGTGCCAGCAGCCCACGCTTCGGGTATGGCTACACCTTC. This gives the protein CASSPRFGYGYTF. The chain links TRBV7-3 to TRBJ1-2; unclear D gene. Germline assignment: CDR1 SGHTA and CDR2 FQGTGA. V was cut by 5 bases and J by 5 bases, with 12 bases left in between. The CDR3 spans 13 residues.

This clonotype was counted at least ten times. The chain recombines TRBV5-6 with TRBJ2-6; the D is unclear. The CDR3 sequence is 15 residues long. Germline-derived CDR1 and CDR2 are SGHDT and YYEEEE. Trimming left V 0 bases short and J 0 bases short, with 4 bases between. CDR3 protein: CASSLGYSGANVLTF. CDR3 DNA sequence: TGTGCCAGCAGCTTGGGATACTCTGGGGCCAACGTCCTGACTTTC.

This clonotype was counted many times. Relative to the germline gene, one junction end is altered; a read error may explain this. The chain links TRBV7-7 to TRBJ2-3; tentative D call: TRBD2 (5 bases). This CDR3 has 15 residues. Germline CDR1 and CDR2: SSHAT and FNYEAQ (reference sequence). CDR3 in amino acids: CASSSGISGTDTQYF. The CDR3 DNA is TGTGCTAGCAGCTCGGGGATTTCCGGAACAGATACGCAGTATTTT.

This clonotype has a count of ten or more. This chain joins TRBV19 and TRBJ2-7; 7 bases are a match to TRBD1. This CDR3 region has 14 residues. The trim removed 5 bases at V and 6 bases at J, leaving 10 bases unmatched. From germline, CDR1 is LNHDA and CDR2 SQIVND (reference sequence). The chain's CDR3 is CASSPRQGIGEQYF. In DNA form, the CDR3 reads TGTGCCAGTAGTCCCCGACAGGGAATAGGCGAGCAGTACTTC.

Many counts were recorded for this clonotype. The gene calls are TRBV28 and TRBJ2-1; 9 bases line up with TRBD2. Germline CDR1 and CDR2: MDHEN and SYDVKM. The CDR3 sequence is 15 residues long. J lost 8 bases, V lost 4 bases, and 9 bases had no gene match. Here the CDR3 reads CASSYLGGGAHEQFF. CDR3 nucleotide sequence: TGTGCCAGCAGTTACCTAGGCGGGGGGGCCCATGAGCAGTTCTTC. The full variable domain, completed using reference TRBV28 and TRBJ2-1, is DVKVTQSSRYLVKRTGEKVFLECVQDMDHENMFWYRQDPGLGLRLIYFSYDVKMKEKGDIPEGYSVSREKKERFSLILESASTNQTSMYLCASSYLGGGAHEQFFGPGTRLTVL.

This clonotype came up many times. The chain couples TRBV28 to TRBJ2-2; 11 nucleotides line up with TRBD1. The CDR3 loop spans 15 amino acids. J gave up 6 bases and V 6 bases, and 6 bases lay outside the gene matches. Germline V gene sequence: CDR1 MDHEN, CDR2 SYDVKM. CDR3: CASRIPGQGAGELFF. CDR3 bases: TGTGCCAGCAGAATCCCGGGACAGGGGGCCGGGGAGCTGTTTTTT.

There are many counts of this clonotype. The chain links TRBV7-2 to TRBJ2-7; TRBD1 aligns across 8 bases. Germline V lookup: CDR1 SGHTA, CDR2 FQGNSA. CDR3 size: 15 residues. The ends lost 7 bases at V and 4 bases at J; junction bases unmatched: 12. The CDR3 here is CASTHPAGGMYEQYF. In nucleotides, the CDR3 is TGTGCCAGCACCCACCCCGCAGGGGGCATGTACGAGCAGTACTTC.

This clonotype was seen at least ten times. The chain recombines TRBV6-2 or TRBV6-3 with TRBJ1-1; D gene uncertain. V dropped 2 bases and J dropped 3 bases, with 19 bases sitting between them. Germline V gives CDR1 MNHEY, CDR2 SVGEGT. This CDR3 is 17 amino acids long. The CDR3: CASSYLSGGRMYTEAFF. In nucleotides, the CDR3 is TGTGCCAGCAGTTACCTCTCGGGAGGTCGGATGTACACTGAAGCTTTCTTT.